The 17 T cell receptor beta chains below were found in one sample sequenced in a study of shared clonotypes between healthy human individuals. Using immunoSEQ multiplex PCR, the repertoire was profiled, and TCRdb retains in-frame clones only, with some absent. The repertoire consists of about half a million clones, with approximately 84% occurring once and the leading ten covering 9.5% to 15%. The sequencing input was PBMCs. These receptors came from a middle-aged woman in good health. Some clones in this sample may be carry-over from other donors' samples.

The chain has TRBV27 and TRBJ2-7; D is perhaps TRBD2 (6 bases). The CDR3 sequence is 14 residues long. The ends were cut back, 6 bases at V and 6 bases at J, with 18 bases in the middle. Germline CDR1 reads MNHEY; CDR2 reads SMNVEV (reference sequence). The CDR3 region is CASRGEALNSEQYF. CDR3 nucleotide sequence: TGTGCCAGCAGGGGGGAGGCCCTAAATAGCGAGCAGTACTTC.

Here the CDR3 reads CASSVRAGPGNEQFF. The CDR3 coding sequence is TGTGCCAGCAGCGTTCGAGCGGGACCGGGCAATGAGCAGTTCTTC. The V gene is TRBV9, the J gene TRBJ2-1, with 7 bases that match TRBD2. This CDR3 is 15 amino acids long. Germline CDR1 and CDR2: SGDLS and YYNGEE. V was pared by 2 bases and J by 6 bases, with 8 bases of the junction left unmatched. The complete variable domain, with remaining parts taken from reference TRBV9 and TRBJ2-1, reads DSGVTQTPKHLITATGQRVTLRCSPRSGDLSVYWYQQSLDQGLQFLIQYYNGEERAKGNILERFSAQQFPDLHSELNLSSLELGDSALYFCASSVRAGPGNEQFFGPGTRLTVL.

The rearrangement uses TRBV29-1 and TRBJ1-2; no clear D gene. This CDR3 has 13 residues. The germline V gene encodes CDR1 SQVTM and CDR2 ANQGSEA. With 2 bases removed from V and 4 bases from J, the gap between germline ends came to 11 bases. The chain's CDR3 is CSVELGFGYGYTF. The CDR3 coding sequence is TGCAGCGTTGAATTAGGGTTCGGCTATGGCTACACCTTC.

This clone was detected only once. V and J are TRBV5-1 and TRBJ1-1; TRBD1 agrees at 11 bases. Germline V gives CDR1 SGHRS, CDR2 YFSETQ. The length of the CDR3 is 16 residues. V was pared by 4 bases and J by 5 bases, with 10 bases of the junction left unmatched. CDR3 bases: TGCGCCAGCAGCGTCAATTTGGGACAGGGGGGTACTGAAGCTTTCTTT. Its protein is CASSVNLGQGGTEAFF.

The V and J genes are TRBV4-2 and TRBJ2-7; no firm D call. V was trimmed by 0 bases and J by 2 bases, leaving 11 bases between them. This CDR3 contains 15 residues. CDR1 and CDR2 (germline): LGHNA, YNFKEQ. The CDR3 bases are TGTGCCAGCAGCCAAGAATGGCGGTCCGCCTACGAGCAGTACTTC. This translates into CASSQEWRSAYEQYF.

The chain carries TRBV27 and TRBJ2-3, with a weak D call TRBD2 (6 bases). Germline V gene data show CDR1 as MNHEY and CDR2 as SMNVEV (reference sequence). V dropped 10 bases and J dropped 2 bases, with 22 bases sitting between them. The CDR3 spans 16 residues. The CDR3 bases are TGTGCCACCGGTCCGCGTTGGGGGGTGGCCACAGATACGCAGTATTTT. Amino acids: CATGPRWGVATDTQYF.

The CDR3 spells CASSPSTATDTQYF. CDR3 nucleotide sequence: TGCGCCAGCAGCCCCTCGACAGCAACAGATACGCAGTATTTT. This chain uses TRBV5-1 with TRBJ2-3; D perhaps matches TRBD1 (5 bases). Looked up from germline, CDR1 is SGHRS and CDR2 is YFSETQ. The CDR3 totals 14 residues. Trimming took 4 bases from V and 3 from J, leaving 12 bases between them. Drawing the rest from reference TRBV5-1 and TRBJ2-3, the complete variable domain is KAGVTQTPRYLIKTRGQQVTLSCSPISGHRSVSWYQQTPGQGLQFLFEYFSETQRNKGNFPGRFSGRQFSNSRSEMNVSTLELGDSALYLCASSPSTATDTQYFGPGTRLTVL.

For this clone: It differs at one base from a far larger clone, so likely a read error. The J gene is TRBJ2-3, the V gene TRBV11-3; tentative D call: TRBD1 (6 bases). Deletions cut 5 bases from V and 2 bases from J, with 14 bases between. The CDR3 length is 15 residues. Germline values: CDR1 SGHNT, CDR2 YENEEA. CDR3 loop: CASSVGQQNTDTQYF. In DNA form, the CDR3 reads TGTGCCAGCAGCGTAGGACAGCAAAACACAGATACGCAGTATTTT.

The rearrangement joins TRBV11-1 to TRBJ2-2; 8 bases match TRBD1. This CDR3 comprises 17 residues. The V gene end was trimmed by 5 bases and the J gene end by 2 bases; junction bases not matched to a gene: 10. CDR1 SGHAT and CDR2 FQDESV come from the germline V gene (reference sequence). The CDR3 DNA follows: TGTGCCAGCAGCGCGCAAGGAGGACAGGGCAACACCGGGGAGCTGTTTTTT. Its protein product is CASSAQGGQGNTGELFF.

The rearrangement joins TRBV4-3 to TRBJ2-7, with 10 nucleotides matching TRBD1. J lost 4 bases, V lost 4 bases, and 7 bases had no gene match. The CDR3 spans 15 residues. Per the germline V gene, CDR1 is LGHNA and CDR2 is YSLEER. CDR3 DNA sequence: TGCGCCAGCAGCCGAGACAGGGGGCGCCGGTACGAGCAGTACTTC. This translates into CASSRDRGRRYEQYF.

The V call is TRBV7-9, the J call TRBJ1-4; 8 positions match TRBD1. Germline V gene sequence: CDR1 SEHNR, CDR2 FQNEAQ (reference sequence). The trim removed 5 bases at V and 8 bases at J, leaving 13 bases unmatched. The length of the CDR3 is 16 residues. CDR3 region: CASSSGGTGITEKLFF. DNA for the CDR3: TGTGCCAGCAGCAGTGGGGGGACAGGCATAACGGAAAAACTGTTTTTT.

On this clone itself: A far larger clone is only one base removed, so a read error is likely. CDR3: CAIIWTANTEAFF. The CDR3 DNA sequence: TGTGCCATCATATGGACAGCGAACACTGAAGCTTTCTTT. This chain joins TRBV7-2 and TRBJ1-1, with a tentative D call TRBD1 (6 bases). This CDR3 comprises 13 residues. Germline-derived CDR1 and CDR2 are SGHTA and FQGNSA. Between the trimmed V and J ends, which lost 10 bases and 1 base, there was a span of 13 bases.

In the case of this clone: A read error is the likely source, as a far larger clone sits one nucleotide away. The rearrangement links TRBV4-3 to TRBJ1-2, with D possibly matching TRBD1 (6 bases). CDR3 length: 13 amino acids. Germline V lookup: CDR1 LGHNA, CDR2 YSLEER. This CDR3 reads CASSHGRGYGYIF. In DNA, the CDR3 is TGCGCCAGCAGCCATGGCAGGGGATATGGCTACATCTTC.

At least ten counts were recorded for this clone. The rearrangement uses TRBV6-5 and TRBJ2-7, with D possibly matching TRBD1 (5 bases). Germline assignment: CDR1 MNHEY and CDR2 SVGAGI. Trimming stripped 6 bases from V and 0 bases from J, with 15 bases between. The CDR3 runs to 15 residues. CDR3 DNA: TGTGCCAGCAGGACGACAGTTGCCAGCTCCTACGAGCAGTACTTC. This codes for CASRTTVASSYEQYF.

The genes are TRBV5-7 and TRBJ1-3; tentatively, D is TRBD1 (5 bases). TRBV5-7 is designated an ORF whose function remains uncertain. The V end was cut by 5 bases, the J end by 3 bases, with 12 bases between. The CDR3 has 14 residues. The CDR3 protein is CASRTWGRGNTIYF. As DNA, the CDR3 is TGTGCCAGCAGAACGTGGGGACGTGGAAACACCATATATTTT.

The chain is built from TRBV5-1 and TRBJ2-1, with D maybe TRBD2 (5 bases). Between the trimmed V and J ends, which lost 5 bases and 0 bases, there was a span of 12 bases. The V gene's germline CDR1 is SGHRS and CDR2 YFSETQ. CDR3 length: 15 residues. The CDR3 DNA sequence: TGCGCCAGCAGTGAGGGAGCCAGCTCCTACAATGAGCAGTTCTTC. Encoded protein: CASSEGASSYNEQFF.

In the case of this clone: A read error may explain this, as a much larger clone is one base away. The DNA for the CDR3 is TGTGCCAGCAGCCCGCACCAAGAGACCCAGTACTTC. This translates into CASSPHQETQYF. The chain combines TRBV7-6 with TRBJ2-5; unclear D gene. V dropped 5 bases and J dropped 0 bases, with 4 bases sitting between them. The CDR3 extends over 12 amino acids. Germline CDR1 SGHVS, CDR2 FNYEAQ.